At least ten counts were recorded for the clone carrying this T cell receptor (beta chain). Its antigen is undetermined. The record originates from a study of T-cell reconstitution after alpha-beta-depleted transplantation in children. The study, taken as a whole, reports: Once a year had passed after transplant, T-cell counts and diversity came mostly from newly produced T cells. The high TCRbeta diversity at day 60 in some patients came from surviving recipient T cells and thymic progenitors.

Unique molecular identifiers were used to barcode this TCRbeta library. TCRdb passed the PCR reads through MiXCR, listing each CDR3 protein once. The sample holds about 580,000 distinct CDR3 sequences; roughly 23% are singletons and the top ten take around an eighth. In germline, CDR1 is KGHSH, CDR2 LQKENI. The V end was cut by 3 bases, the J end by 7 bases, with 12 bases between. The CDR3 is made up of 13 amino acids. The chain carries TRBV18 and TRBJ1-1; the D is unclear. Specimen: PBMCs, mostly from graft donor cells, collected 360 days after TCRalphabeta/CD19-depleted stem cell transplant. The clonotype comes from a boy less than two years old who had a stem cell transplant for acute myeloid leukemia, so the T cells may come from the graft donor. CDR3 sequence: CASSPGEAVEAFF. The DNA of the CDR3 is TGTGCCAGCTCACCCGGGGAAGCAGTTGAAGCTTTCTTT.